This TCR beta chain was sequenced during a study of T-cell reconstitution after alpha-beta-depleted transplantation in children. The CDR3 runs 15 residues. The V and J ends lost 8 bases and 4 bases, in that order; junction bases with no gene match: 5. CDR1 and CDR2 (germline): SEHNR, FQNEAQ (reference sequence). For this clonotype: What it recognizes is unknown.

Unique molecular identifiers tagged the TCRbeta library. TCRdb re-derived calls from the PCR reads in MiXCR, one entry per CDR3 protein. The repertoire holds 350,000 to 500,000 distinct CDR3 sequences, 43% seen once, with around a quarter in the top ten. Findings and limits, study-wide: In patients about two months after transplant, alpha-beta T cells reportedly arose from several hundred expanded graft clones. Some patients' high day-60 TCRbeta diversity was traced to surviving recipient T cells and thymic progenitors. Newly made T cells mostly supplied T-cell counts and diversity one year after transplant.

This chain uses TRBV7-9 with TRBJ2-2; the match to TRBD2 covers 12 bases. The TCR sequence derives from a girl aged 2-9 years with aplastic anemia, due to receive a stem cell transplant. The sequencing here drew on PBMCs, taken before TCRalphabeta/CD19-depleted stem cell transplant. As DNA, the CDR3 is TGTGCCAGCCTCGGGACTAGCGGGCGCACCGGGGAGCTGTTTTTT. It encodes CASLGTSGRTGELFF.